These T cell receptor beta chains were read from a single sample in a study of graft-versus-host responses after intestinal transplantation. No antigen is known for these receptors. Libraries were prepared by immunoSEQ multiplex PCR; TCRdb keeps only in-frame clonotypes and omits some of them. The table shows about 120,000 clones, with over 85% occurring only once. This specimen was unstimulated CD4+ T cells sorted from spleen or lymph node cells, taken before intestinal transplant. The receptors derive from a human donor who received an intestinal transplant. CDR3s leave out the opening cysteine and the closing phenylalanine or tryptophan. A D gene is named only where the DNA matches it firmly. Part of the rows lack a size; the others show once, few, many or a class for expanded clones.

v_gene	j_gene	d_gene	abundance	CDR3aa
TRBV27	TRBJ2-7	NA	NA	ASSPRQAVYEQY
TRBV18	TRBJ2-5	NA	NA	ASSPISGGED
TRBV25-1	TRBJ2-1	TRBD1	NA	ASSRGNEQF
TRBV7-9	TRBJ2-3	NA	NA	ASSSSAGTDTQY
TRBV14	TRBJ2-7	TRBD1	NA	ASSQGTGVSYEQY
TRBV9	TRBJ2-7	TRBD1	once	ASSVAGTGNHEQY
TRBV4-1	TRBJ2-3	NA	NA	ASSQHTDTQY
TRBV27	TRBJ2-3	NA	NA	ASSRTVDSTDTQY
TRBV5-1	TRBJ2-1	TRBD2	NA	ASSIGTSYHEQF
TRBV5-1	TRBJ2-7	NA	NA	ASSLASGTLSYEQY
TRBV2	TRBJ2-5	NA	NA	ARGGTHQETQY
TRBV30	TRBJ1-1	NA	NA	AWSVWGLNTEAF
TRBV5-4	TRBJ1-2	TRBD1	few	ASSSTGARGYT
TRBV30	TRBJ1-1	NA	NA	AWSPPRREAF
TRBV7-9	TRBJ1-1	NA	NA	ASSLELKGSEAF
TRBV19	TRBJ1-4	TRBD1	NA	ASRDRGLEKLF
TRBV5-4	TRBJ2-7	NA	NA	ASSDRGVDEQY
TRBV30	TRBJ1-5	NA	NA	AWSVPGTARQPQH
TRBV7-3	TRBJ2-3	TRBD2	NA	ASSSIAGVTDTQY
TRBV10-3	TRBJ1-1	NA	NA	AIREYEAEAF
TRBV10-3	TRBJ2-1	TRBD2	NA	AISDPGLAKASYNEQF
TRBV10-2	TRBJ2-7	NA	NA	ASESSRNLASHEQY
TRBV4-1	TRBJ1-4	NA	NA	ASSQGRDGVNEKLF
TRBV28	TRBJ2-6	NA	NA	ASSRISGANVLT
TRBV5-1	TRBJ2-7	NA	NA	ASSLVSMSSYEQY
TRBV5-1	TRBJ1-2	NA	NA	ASSLAAVYGYT
TRBV19	TRBJ2-2	TRBD2	NA	ASTTSALNTGELF
TRBV30	TRBJ2-1	TRBD2	NA	AWASSGSRGEQF
TRBV19	TRBJ2-2	NA	NA	ASSPQRNTGELF
TRBV5-1	TRBJ2-1	NA	NA	ASSFGEGEQF
TRBV10-1	TRBJ2-1	NA	NA	ASSDKVEQF
TRBV21-1	TRBJ2-1	NA	NA	ASSKKGLAGNEQF
TRBV27	TRBJ1-4	TRBD1	NA	ASHRGPNEKLF
TRBV27	TRBJ2-7	NA	once	ASSFPLSSEQY
TRBV7-9	TRBJ2-7	NA	NA	ASSLARDSTYEQY
TRBV5-1	TRBJ2-2	NA	NA	ASTQGSNTGELF
TRBV5-1	TRBJ2-7	NA	NA	ASTPGGNYEQY
TRBV10-3	TRBJ2-7	NA	NA	AISESLAATYEQY
TRBV2	TRBJ1-4	TRBD1	NA	ASSGFWDRVRANEKLF
TRBV6-6	TRBJ1-2	NA	NA	ASSRPRDNYGYT
TRBV15	TRBJ2-1	NA	NA	ATNYGSYNEQF
TRBV18	TRBJ1-2	NA	NA	ASSPEGQLNYGYT
TRBV5-6	TRBJ1-3	NA	NA	ASSLGWGHFSGNTIY
TRBV30	TRBJ2-7	NA	NA	AWSVVSGPKQY
TRBV28	TRBJ2-2	TRBD1	NA	ASSFLGTANTGELF
TRBV19	TRBJ1-4	NA	NA	ASSPPGVAEKLF
TRBV5-1	TRBJ2-7	TRBD2	NA	ASSPRLADSYEQY
TRBV28	NA	NA	once	ASSVTSYEQY
TRBV11-3	TRBJ2-5	TRBD2	NA	ASSLSRSGSSETQY
TRBV10-3	TRBJ1-2	NA	NA	AISNRATYGYT
TRBV4-1	TRBJ2-7	NA	NA	ASSQERSQAFLYEQY
TRBV5-1	TRBJ2-4	NA	NA	ASSSGTPVANIQY
TRBV9	TRBJ2-5	TRBD1	NA	ASSAGQGQETQY
TRBV6-1	TRBJ2-7	TRBD2	NA	ASRQSSGRGD
TRBV28	TRBJ2-7	NA	NA	ASSSGAVSSYEQY
TRBV19	TRBJ1-1	NA	NA	ASSPGANTEAF
TRBV5-1	TRBJ2-3	TRBD2	NA	ASSPRLSGRGSDTQY